This TCR beta chain came from a study of early T cells in non-severe SARS-CoV-2 infection. From the 5' RACE reads, TCRdb called clonotypes with MiXCR, one entry per CDR3 protein. The sample carries approximately 70,000 distinct CDR3 sequences, about 5% recorded once. Germline assignment: CDR1 MDHEN and CDR2 SYDVKM. The V end was cut by 6 bases, the J end by 2 bases, with 19 bases between. CDR3 length: 16 amino acids. This clonotype was counted many times. This chain connects TRBV28 to TRBJ1-1; D ambiguous. This TCR derives from an adult who was a healthcare worker with PCR-confirmed SARS-CoV-2 infection or an uninfected control (not recorded which). The sample was whole blood, taken at baseline. The CDR3 reads CASRLPRDEINTEAFF. The CDR3 DNA sequence: TGTGCCAGCAGGTTACCCCGTGATGAGATTAACACTGAAGCTTTCTTT.